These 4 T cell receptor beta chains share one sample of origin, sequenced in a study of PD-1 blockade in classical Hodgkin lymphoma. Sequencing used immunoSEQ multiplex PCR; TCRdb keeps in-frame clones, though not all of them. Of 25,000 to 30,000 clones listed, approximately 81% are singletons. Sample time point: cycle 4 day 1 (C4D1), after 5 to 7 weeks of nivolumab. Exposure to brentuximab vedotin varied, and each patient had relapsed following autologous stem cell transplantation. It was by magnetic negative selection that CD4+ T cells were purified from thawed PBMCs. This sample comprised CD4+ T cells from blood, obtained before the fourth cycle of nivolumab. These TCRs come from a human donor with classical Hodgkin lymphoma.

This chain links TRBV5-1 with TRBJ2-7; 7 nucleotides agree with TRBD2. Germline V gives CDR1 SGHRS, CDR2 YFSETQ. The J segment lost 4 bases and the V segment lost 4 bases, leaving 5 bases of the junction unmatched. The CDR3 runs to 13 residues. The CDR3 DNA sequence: TGCGCCAGCAGCGTCCTGCGGGGGTACGAGCAGTACTTC. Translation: CASSVLRGYEQYF.

The CDR3, as DNA: TGCAGCGTTGCGGAAGATACATACAATGAGCAGTTCTTC. It yields the protein CSVAEDTYNEQFF. The rearrangement joins TRBV29-1 to TRBJ2-1; no clear D. V was cut by 4 bases and J by 4 bases, with 11 bases left in between. This CDR3 region has 13 residues. In germline, CDR1 is SQVTM, CDR2 ANQGSEA.

As DNA, the CDR3 is TGTGCCAGCAGCTTACGGACTAGCGGGGAACACAATGAGCAGTTCTTC. Translation gives CASSLRTSGEHNEQFF. V gene TRBV7-8 combines with J gene TRBJ2-1; TRBD2 matches 12 bases. The CDR3 covers 16 residues. Germline V gene lookup returns CDR1 SGHVS and CDR2 FQNEAQ. With V trimmed by 2 bases and J by 5 bases, 4 bases remained unmatched.

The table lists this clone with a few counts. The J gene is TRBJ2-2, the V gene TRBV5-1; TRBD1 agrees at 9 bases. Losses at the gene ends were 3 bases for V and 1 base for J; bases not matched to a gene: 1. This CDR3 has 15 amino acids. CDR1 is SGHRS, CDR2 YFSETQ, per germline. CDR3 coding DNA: TGCGCCAGCAGCTGGACAGGGGAGAACACCGGGGAGCTGTTTTTT. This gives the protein CASSWTGENTGELFF.